This entry features one T cell receptor (beta chain) sequence. There are a few counts of this clone. Its antigen has not been determined. It has no much larger one-base neighbor in the sample; base qualities were not kept. The same CDR3 also results from other DNA sequences found in this sample. These data are taken from a study of shared clonotypes between healthy human individuals (dated by TCRdb to 2018 to 2021). Regarding the complete study: The cohort included a few men and two women between 18 and 49 years of age. For each donor, CD4 naive and CD4 memory were each run on three plates, CD8 naive on two plates, and CD8 memory on one plate. Blood TCR repertoires of five healthy adults were deeply sequenced to estimate repertoire size and the extent of clonotype sharing between individuals. Leukapheresis yielded between about 0.8 and 8.9 billion PBMCs per donor. Different laboratories and diverse techniques were used to prepare libraries and sequence TCR repertoires, to increase sequencing depth and limit assay-specific biases. General study outcomes and caveats: Higher generation probabilities were observed for clonotypes shared by all four sorted-subset donors than for non-shared clonotypes. Based on pairwise subsampling, the degree of clonotype sharing among donors was expected to be affected by sequencing depth. Sampling was restricted to blood, and TCR repertoires in tissues likely differ from the TCR repertoires found in blood. Across a few donors, approximately 4.9% of naive CD4, over 3% of naive CD8, 2.3% of memory CD4, and approximately 0.4% of memory CD8 clonotypes were shared. Rarefaction of sorted-subset datasets indicated incomplete sequencing despite the large sequencing depth. The small number of donors limited the genetic and exposure-history diversity represented. Larger estimated clonotype richness was generally found for naive subsets than for memory subsets.

Using the deep immunoSEQ assay, multiplex PCR amplified TCR CDR3 regions from genomic DNA. Extracted genomic DNA from each cell subset was distributed evenly across all wells of several immunoSEQ 96-well plates, and each plate was treated as a replicate. For sorted subsets, roughly 0.2 ug genomic DNA, equal to some 30,000 T cell genomes, was loaded into each replicate PCR. Purified libraries were quantified with a Qubit 3.0 fluorometer, sized on a Bioanalyzer 2100, and re-quantified with the KAPA Library Quantification kit. Every immunoSEQ 96-well plate was sequenced on a dedicated single-read 150-cycle Illumina NextSeq 550 flow cell. In the paper's pipeline: Because the immunoSEQ output held only junctional sequences and lacked quality scores, the filtering could not match the filtering applied to full-length reads. Sequences were annotated with PyIR, a Python wrapper for IgBLAST v1.9, using IMGT germline references to assign V/J genes and CDR3. Reads with weak V/J assignments (E-value above 1e-6), missing CDR3, stop codons, out-of-frame junctions, or ambiguous translated residues were removed. V3J clonotypes were defined as sequences sharing the same inferred V gene, J gene, and CDR3 amino acid sequence. To compute the percentage overlap between repertoires, the number of shared unique clonotypes was divided by the size of the smaller repertoire. Three approaches were used to assess repertoire richness: RTK rarefaction, the Chao1 estimator, and Recon v2.1 estimates of unobserved clonotypes. Generation probabilities for all TCRbeta clonotypes obtained by the gDNA method from a handful of donors were computed using OLGA. The immuneACCESS repertoire file appears here via TCRdb, limited to in-frame rearrangements. These files lack a portion of the clones; in checked studies, under half of the deficit traces to unresolved V genes, and the cause of the others is not known. The DNA was the basis for D and trimming; V, J and clone size are from that table. The sample table records approximately 650,000 clones; around 95% of these occur just once. The ten biggest clones cover over 0.09% of the sample.

CD8 naive samples were CD45RO-negative cells positively selected for CCR7, giving a CD45RA+CCR7+ population that excluded TemRA cells. The donors were healthy, HIV-negative adults who had no recently reported acute infections or vaccinations. Every donor was a Caucasian adult living in Nashville, Tennessee, USA. Blood was collected by leukapheresis, and PBMCs were isolated by Ficoll-Histopaque density gradient centrifugation and then cryopreserved in liquid nitrogen vapor phase. Analytical flow cytometry was used to check the purity and quantity of every magnetically sorted T cell population. Genomic DNA was isolated from each sorted fraction and quantified by UV absorbance on a Nanodrop 2000c. The trim is 2 bases for V and 1 base for J, with a gap of 8 bases between the germline ends. The CDR3 spans 15 residues, from the cysteine through the phenylalanine. Left in the record is the CDR3 DNA by itself, 45 bases read in frame from the first base. The germline V gene specifies MDHEN as CDR1 and SYDVKM as CDR2.

The sequence derives from a woman between 25 and 40 years old in good health. The chain is made from TRBV28 and TRBJ2-2; TRBD2 is perhaps the D gene, given 6 matching bases. Sequenced sample: naive CD8+ T cells sorted from blood. Per the publication, the cell subset or site label means: CD45RA+CCR7+. The sequenced DNA is TGTGCCAGCAGTTTACTAGCGCTGAACACCGGGGAGCTGTTTTTT. This codes for CASSLLALNTGELFF.